This TCR beta chain derives from a study of T cell responses to AZD1222 COVID-19 vaccine. Looking at the study overall: Second-dose intervals of approximately 4 or approximately 12 weeks were pooled. Study conclusions and caveats: Clonal diversity was possibly underestimated, and the donors were mostly white British, with more females. Spike-specific TCR breadth and depth both grew after two AZD1222 doses. Reportedly, nearly half of unique spike TCRs recognized epitopes outside B.1.351/B.1.1.7 mutations.

Sequencing was performed with immunoSEQ multiplex PCR; in TCRdb, only in-frame clones are kept and a portion is missing. This sample has about 81,000 clones, with 92% found just once. For this clone: Its target is not known.

The starting material was peripheral blood, obtained on day 0 of AZD1222 vaccination. This clonotype was obtained from an adult in good health.

The DNA of the CDR3 is TGTGCCAGCAGCCAAGGGACGACGAATCAGCCCCAGCATTTT. This sequence encodes CASSQGTTNQPQHF. V usage is TRBV3-1 (or the pseudogene TRBV3-2) and J usage is TRBJ1-5; D gene unclear. V lost 1 base to trimming and J lost 4 bases, with 8 bases between them. From germline, CDR1 is LGHDT and CDR2 YNNKEL (reference sequence). The CDR3 loop spans 14 amino acids.